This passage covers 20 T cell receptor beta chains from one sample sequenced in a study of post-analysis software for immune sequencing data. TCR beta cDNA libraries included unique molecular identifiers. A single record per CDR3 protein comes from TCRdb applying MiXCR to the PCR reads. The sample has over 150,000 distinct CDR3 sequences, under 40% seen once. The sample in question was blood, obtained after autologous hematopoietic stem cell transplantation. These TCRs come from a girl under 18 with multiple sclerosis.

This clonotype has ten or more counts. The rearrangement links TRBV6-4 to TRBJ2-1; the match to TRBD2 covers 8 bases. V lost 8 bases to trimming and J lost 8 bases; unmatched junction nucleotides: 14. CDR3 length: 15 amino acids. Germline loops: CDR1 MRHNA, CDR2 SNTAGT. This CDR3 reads CASSPLAGALYEQFF. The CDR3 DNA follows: TGTGCCAGCTCCCCCCTAGCGGGTGCGCTCTATGAGCAGTTCTTC.

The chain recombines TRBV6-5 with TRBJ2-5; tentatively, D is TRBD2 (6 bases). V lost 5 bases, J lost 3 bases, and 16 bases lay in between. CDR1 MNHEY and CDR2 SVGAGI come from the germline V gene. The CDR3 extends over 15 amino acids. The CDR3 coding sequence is TGTGCCAGCAGTCGGAGGGCTAGCGCCAAAGAGACCCAGTACTTC. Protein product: CASSRRASAKETQYF.

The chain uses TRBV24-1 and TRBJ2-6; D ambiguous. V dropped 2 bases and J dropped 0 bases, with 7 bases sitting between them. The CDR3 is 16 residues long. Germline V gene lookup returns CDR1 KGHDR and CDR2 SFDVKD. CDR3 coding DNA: TGTGCCACCAGTGATTCCTGGAACTCTGGGGCCAACGTCCTGACTTTC. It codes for CATSDSWNSGANVLTF.

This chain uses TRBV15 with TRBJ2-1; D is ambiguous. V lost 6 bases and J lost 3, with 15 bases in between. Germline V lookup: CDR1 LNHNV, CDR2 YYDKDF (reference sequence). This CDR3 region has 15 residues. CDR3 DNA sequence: TGTGCCACCAGTAGACTCAGTCAGGACTACAATGAGCAGTTCTTC. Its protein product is CATSRLSQDYNEQFF. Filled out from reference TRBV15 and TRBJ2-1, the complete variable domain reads DAMVIQNPRYQVTQFGKPVTLSCSQTLNHNVMYWYQQKSSQAPKLLFHYYDKDFNNEADTPDNFQSRRPNTSFCFLDIRSPGLGDTAMYLCATSRLSQDYNEQFFGPGTRLTVL.

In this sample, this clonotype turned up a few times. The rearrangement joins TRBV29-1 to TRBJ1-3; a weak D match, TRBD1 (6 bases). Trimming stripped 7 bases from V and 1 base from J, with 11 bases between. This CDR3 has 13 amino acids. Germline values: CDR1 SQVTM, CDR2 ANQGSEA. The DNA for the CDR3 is TGCAGCGCTTTACAGGGATCTGGAAACACCATATATTTT. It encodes CSALQGSGNTIYF.

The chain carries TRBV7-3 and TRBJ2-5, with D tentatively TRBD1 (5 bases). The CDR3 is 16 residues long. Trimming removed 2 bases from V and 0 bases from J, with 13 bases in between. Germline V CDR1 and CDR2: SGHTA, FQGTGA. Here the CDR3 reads CASSLGTTGNQETQYF. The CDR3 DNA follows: TGTGCCAGCAGCTTAGGCACCACAGGAAACCAAGAGACCCAGTACTTC. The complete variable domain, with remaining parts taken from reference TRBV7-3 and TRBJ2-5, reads GAGVSQTPSNKVTEKGKYVELRCDPISGHTALYWYRQSLGQGPEFLIYFQGTGAADDSGLPNDRFFAVRPEGSVSTLKIQRTERGDSAVYLCASSLGTTGNQETQYFGPGTRLLVL.

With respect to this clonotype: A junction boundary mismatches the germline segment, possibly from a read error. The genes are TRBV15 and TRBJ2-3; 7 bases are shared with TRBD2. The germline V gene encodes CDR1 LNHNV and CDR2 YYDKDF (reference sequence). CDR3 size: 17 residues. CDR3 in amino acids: CVTSRDWSGADTDTQYF. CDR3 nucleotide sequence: TGTGTCACCAGCAGAGATTGGAGCGGGGCAGACACAGATACGCAGTATTTT.

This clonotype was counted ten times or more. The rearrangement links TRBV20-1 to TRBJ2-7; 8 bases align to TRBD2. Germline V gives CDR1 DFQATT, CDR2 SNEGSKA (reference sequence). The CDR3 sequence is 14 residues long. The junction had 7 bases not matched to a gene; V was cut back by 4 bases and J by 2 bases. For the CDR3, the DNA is TGCAGTGCTAAAGTAGCGGGATTCGCCTACGAGCAGTACTTC. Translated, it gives CSAKVAGFAYEQYF.

The CDR3 nucleotides read TGTGCCAGCAGTTACCCCGAGACTAGCGGGAGGGCCTTGGGGCAGTTCTTC. It yields the protein CASSYPETSGRALGQFF. The chain uses TRBV6-2 or TRBV6-3 and TRBJ2-1; 14 bases are shared with TRBD2. Germline V gene lookup returns CDR1 MNHEY and CDR2 SVGEGT. Germline trimming cut 2 bases from V and 12 bases from J; bases unmatched to any gene: 12. The CDR3 has 17 residues.

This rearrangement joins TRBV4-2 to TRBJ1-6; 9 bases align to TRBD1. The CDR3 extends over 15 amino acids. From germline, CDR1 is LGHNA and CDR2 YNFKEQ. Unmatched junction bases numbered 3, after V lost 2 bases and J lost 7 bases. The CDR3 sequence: CASSQPGQGNSPLHF. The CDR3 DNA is TGTGCCAGCAGCCAACCGGGACAGGGAAATTCACCCCTCCACTTT.

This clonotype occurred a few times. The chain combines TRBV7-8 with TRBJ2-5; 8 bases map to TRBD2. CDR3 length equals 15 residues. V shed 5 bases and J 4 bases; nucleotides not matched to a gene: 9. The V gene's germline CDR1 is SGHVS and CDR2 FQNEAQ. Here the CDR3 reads CASSSLATSGETQYF. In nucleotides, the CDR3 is TGTGCCAGCAGCAGCTTAGCTACTAGCGGAGAGACCCAGTACTTC. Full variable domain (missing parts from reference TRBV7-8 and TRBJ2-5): GAGVSQSPRYKVAKRGQDVALRCDPISGHVSLFWYQQALGQGPEFLTYFQNEAQLDKSGLPSDRFFAERPEGSVSTLKIQRTQQEDSAVYLCASSSLATSGETQYFGPGTRLLVL.

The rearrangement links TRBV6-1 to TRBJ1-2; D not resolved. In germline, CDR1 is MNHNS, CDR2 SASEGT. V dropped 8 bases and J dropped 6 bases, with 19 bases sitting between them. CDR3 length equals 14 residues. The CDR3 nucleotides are TGTGCCAGCCGAGCGGGAAACCCCCCTAATGGCTACACCTTC. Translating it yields CASRAGNPPNGYTF.

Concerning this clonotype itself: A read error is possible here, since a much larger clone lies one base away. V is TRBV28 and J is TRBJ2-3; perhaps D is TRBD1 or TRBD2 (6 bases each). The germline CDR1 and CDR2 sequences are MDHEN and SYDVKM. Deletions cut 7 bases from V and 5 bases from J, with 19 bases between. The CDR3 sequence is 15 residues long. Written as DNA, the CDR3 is TGTGCCAGCAACCGACCCTTTGGGGGGCGAGATACGCAGTATTTT. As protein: CASNRPFGGRDTQYF.

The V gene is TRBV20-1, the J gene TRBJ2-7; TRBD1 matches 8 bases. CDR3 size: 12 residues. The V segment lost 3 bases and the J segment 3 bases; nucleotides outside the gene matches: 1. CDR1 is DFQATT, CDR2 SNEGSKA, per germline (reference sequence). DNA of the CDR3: TGCAGTGCTAGCGGGACAGGCTACGAGCAGTACTTC. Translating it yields CSASGTGYEQYF.

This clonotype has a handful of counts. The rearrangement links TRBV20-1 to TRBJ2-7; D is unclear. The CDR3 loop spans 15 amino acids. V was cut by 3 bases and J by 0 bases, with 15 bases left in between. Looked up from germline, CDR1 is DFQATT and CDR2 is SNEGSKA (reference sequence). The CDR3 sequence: CSAREMAVSSYEQYF. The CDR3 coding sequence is TGCAGTGCTAGGGAAATGGCGGTGAGCTCCTACGAGCAGTACTTC.

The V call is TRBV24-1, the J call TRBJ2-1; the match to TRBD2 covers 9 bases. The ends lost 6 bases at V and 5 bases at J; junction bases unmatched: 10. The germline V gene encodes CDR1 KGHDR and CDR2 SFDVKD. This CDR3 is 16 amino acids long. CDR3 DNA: TGTGCCACCAGTCGACTGAATAGCGGGAGAGACAATGAGCAGTTCTTC. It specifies CATSRLNSGRDNEQFF.

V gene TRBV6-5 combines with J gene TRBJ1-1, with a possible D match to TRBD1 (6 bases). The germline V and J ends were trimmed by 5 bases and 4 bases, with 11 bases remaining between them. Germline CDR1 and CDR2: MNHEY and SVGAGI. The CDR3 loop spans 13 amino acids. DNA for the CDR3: TGTGCCAGCAGTCAAAGACAGGCCACTGAAGCTTTCTTT. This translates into CASSQRQATEAFF.

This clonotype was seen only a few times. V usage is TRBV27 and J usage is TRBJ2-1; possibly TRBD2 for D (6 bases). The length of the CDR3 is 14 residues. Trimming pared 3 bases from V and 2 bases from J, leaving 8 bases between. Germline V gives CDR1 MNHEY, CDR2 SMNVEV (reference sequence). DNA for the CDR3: TGTGCCAGCAGTTTGACTAGTACCTACAATGAGCAGTTCTTC. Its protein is CASSLTSTYNEQFF.

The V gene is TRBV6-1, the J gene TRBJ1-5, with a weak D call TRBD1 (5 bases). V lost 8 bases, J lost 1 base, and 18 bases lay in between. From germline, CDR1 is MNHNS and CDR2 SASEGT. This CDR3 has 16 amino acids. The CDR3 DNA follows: TGTGCCAGCCGAGGGGAGAGGGGCGCGAGCAATCAGCCCCAGCATTTT. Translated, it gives CASRGERGASNQPQHF.

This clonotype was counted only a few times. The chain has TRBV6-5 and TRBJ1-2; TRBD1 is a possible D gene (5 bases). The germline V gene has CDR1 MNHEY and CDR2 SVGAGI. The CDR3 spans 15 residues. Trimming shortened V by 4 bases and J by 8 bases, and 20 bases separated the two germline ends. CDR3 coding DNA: TGTGCCAGCAGTTTGACCTTGACAGCCACTATGGGCTACACCTTC. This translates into CASSLTLTATMGYTF.